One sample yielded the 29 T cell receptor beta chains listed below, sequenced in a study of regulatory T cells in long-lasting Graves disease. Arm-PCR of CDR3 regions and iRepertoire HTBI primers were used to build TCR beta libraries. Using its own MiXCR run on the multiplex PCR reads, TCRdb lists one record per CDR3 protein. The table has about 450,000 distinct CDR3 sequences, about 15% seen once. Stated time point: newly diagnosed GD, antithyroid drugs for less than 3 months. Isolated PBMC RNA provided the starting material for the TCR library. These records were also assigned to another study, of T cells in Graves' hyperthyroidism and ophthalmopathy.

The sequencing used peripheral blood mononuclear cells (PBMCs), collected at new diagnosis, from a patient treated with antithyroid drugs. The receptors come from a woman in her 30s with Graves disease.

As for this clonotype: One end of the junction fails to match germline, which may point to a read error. The CDR3 bases are TGCGCCAGCAGCCAAGGAAGGACAGTGTCTAGCGGGAGAAGCCCCCATGAGCAGTTCTTC. It codes for CASSQGRTVSSGRSPHEQFF. The chain has TRBV7-9 and TRBJ2-1; 10 bases agree with TRBD2. Per germline, CDR1 SEHNR and CDR2 FQNEAQ (reference sequence). The CDR3 extends over 20 amino acids.

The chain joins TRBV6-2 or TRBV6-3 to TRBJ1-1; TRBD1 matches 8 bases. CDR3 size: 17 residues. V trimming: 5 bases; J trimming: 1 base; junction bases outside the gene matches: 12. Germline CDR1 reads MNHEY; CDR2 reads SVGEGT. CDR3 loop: CASSDYRTGRSNTEAFF. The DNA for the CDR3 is TGTGCCAGCAGTGACTACAGGACAGGGAGATCGAACACTGAAGCTTTCTTT.

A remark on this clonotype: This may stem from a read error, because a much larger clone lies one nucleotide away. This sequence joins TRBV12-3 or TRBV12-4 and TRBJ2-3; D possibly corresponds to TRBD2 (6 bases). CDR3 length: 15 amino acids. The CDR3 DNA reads TGTGCCAGCAAACCTATGGGGGGTGGCACAGGTACGCAGTATTTT. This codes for CASKPMGGGTGTQYF.

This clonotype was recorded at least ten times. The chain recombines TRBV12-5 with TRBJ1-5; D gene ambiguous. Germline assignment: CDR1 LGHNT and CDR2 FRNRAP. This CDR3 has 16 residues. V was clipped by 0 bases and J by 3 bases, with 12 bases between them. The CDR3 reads CASGLVFGYVNQPQHF. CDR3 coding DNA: TGTGCTAGTGGTTTGGTATTCGGGTACGTCAATCAGCCCCAGCATTTT. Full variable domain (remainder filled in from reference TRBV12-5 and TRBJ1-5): DARVTQTPRHKVTEMGQEVTMRCQPILGHNTVFWYRQTMMQGLELLAYFRNRAPLDDSGMPKDRFSAEMPDATLATLKIQPSEPRDSAVYFCASGLVFGYVNQPQHFGDGTRLSIL.

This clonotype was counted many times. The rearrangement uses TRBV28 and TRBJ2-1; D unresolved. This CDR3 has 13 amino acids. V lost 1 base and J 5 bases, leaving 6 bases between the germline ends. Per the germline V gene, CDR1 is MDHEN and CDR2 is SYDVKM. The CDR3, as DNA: TGTGCCAGCAGTTTATTCTCTAACAATGAGCAGTTCTTC. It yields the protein CASSLFSNNEQFF.

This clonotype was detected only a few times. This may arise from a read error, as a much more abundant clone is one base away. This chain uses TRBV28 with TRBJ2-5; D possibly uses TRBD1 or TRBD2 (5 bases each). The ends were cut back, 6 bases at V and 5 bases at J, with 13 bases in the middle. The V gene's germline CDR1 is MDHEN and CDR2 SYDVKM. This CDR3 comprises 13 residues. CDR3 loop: CASRRTGLETQYF. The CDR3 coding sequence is TGTGCCAGCAGAAGAACAGGACTTGAGACCCAGTACTTC.

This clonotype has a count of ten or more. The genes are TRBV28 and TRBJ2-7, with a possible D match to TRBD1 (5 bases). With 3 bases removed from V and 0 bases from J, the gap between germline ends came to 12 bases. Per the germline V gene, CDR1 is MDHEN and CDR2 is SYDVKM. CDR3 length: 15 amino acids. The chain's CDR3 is CASSFAQGYSYEQYF. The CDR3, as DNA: TGTGCCAGCAGTTTCGCCCAGGGATACTCCTACGAGCAGTACTTC.

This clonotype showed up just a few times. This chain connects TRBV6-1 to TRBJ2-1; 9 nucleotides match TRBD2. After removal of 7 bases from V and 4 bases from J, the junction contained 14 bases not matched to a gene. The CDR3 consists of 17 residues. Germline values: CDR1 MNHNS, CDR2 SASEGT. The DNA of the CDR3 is TGTGCCAGCACCCCCGCCGCCGGGACTAGCATTTACAATGAGCAGTTCTTC. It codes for CASTPAAGTSIYNEQFF.

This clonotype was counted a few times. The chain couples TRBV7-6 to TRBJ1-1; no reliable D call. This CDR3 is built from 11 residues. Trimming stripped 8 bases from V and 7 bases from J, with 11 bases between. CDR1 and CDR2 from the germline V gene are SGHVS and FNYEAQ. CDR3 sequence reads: CASGGEFEAFF. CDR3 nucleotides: TGTGCCAGCGGCGGTGAGTTTGAAGCTTTCTTT.

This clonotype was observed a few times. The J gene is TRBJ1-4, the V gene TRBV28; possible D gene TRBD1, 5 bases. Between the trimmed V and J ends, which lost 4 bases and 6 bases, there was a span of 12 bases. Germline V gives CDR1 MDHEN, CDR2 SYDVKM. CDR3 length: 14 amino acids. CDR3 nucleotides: TGTGCCAGCAGTTCTTCCGGGACCTATGAAAAACTGTTTTTT. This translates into CASSSSGTYEKLFF.

The CDR3 spells CATSRSRGSGRANYNEQFF. CDR3 bases: TGTGCCACCAGCAGATCCCGAGGAAGCGGGAGGGCCAACTACAATGAGCAGTTCTTC. The chain couples TRBV15 to TRBJ2-1, with 10 bases identical to TRBD2. This CDR3 region has 19 residues. Germline CDR1 reads LNHNV; CDR2 reads YYDKDF (reference sequence). V was pared by 2 bases and J by 3 bases, with 13 bases of the junction left unmatched.

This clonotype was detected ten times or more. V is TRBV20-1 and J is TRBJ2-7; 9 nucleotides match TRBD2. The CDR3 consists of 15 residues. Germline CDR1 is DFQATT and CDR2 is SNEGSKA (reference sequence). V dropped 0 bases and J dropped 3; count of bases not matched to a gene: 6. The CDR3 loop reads CSARDVASGVYEQYF. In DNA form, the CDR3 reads TGCAGTGCTAGAGATGTGGCTAGCGGGGTCTACGAGCAGTACTTC.

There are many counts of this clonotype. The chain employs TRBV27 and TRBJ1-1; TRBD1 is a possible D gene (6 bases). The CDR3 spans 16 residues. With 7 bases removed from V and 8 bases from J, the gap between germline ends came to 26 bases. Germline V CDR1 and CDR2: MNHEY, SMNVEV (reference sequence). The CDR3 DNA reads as TGTGCCAGCACCCCCATGACGGGGGCCCGAGCAAGAGAAGCTTTCTTT. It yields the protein CASTPMTGARAREAFF.

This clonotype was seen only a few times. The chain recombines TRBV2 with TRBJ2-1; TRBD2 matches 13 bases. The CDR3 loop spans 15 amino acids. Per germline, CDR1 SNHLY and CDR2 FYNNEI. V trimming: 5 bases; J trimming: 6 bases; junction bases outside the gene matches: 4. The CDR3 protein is CASSRLAGGLNEQFF. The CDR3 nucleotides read TGTGCCAGCAGTCGACTAGCGGGAGGCCTCAATGAGCAGTTCTTC.

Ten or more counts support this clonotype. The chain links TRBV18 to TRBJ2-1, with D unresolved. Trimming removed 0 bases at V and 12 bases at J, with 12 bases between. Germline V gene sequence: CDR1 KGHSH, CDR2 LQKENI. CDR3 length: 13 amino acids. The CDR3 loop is CASSPPGPGRQFF. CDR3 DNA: TGTGCCAGCTCACCACCCGGCCCGGGTCGGCAGTTCTTC. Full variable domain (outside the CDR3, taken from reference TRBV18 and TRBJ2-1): NAGVMQNPRHLVRRRGQEARLRCSPMKGHSHVYWYRQLPEEGLKFMVYLQKENIIDESGMPKERFSAEFPKEGPSILRIQQVVRGDSAAYFCASSPPGPGRQFFGPGTRLTVL.

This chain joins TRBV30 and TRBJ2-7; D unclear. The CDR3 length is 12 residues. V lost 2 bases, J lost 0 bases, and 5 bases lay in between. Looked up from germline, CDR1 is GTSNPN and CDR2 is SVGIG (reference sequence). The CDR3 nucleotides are TGTGCCTGGAGTTTATACTCCTACGAGCAGTACTTC. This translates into CAWSLYSYEQYF.

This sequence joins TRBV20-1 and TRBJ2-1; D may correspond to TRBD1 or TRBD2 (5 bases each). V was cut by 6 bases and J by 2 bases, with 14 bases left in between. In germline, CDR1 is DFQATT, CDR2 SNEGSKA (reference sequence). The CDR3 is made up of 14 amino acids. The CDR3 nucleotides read TGCAGTGCCGCCGGGGCTTCTCCCTACAATGAGCAGTTCTTC. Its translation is CSAAGASPYNEQFF.

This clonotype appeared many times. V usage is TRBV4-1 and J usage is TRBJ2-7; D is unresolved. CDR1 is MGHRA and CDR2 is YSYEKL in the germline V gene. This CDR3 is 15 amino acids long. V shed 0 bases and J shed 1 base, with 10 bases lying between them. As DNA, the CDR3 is TGCGCCAGCAGCCAAGAGTTAGCCTCGTCCTACGAGCAGTACTTC. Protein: CASSQELASSYEQYF.

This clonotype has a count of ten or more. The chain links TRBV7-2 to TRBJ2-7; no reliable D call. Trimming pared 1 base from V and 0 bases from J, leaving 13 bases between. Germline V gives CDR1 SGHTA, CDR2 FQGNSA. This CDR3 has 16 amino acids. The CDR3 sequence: CASSLGSGQDSYEQYF. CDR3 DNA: TGTGCCAGCAGCTTAGGGTCGGGCCAGGACTCCTACGAGCAGTACTTC.

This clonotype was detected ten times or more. The CDR3 DNA reads as TGCAGCGTGTATGGTAGCGGGATCCGTCTGGAGACCCAGTACTTC. It encodes CSVYGSGIRLETQYF. The V gene is TRBV29-1, the J gene TRBJ2-5; 8 nucleotides align to TRBD2. V lost 6 bases and J lost 5; bases outside the gene matches: 14. CDR1 is SQVTM and CDR2 is ANQGSEA in the germline V gene. The CDR3 extends over 15 amino acids.

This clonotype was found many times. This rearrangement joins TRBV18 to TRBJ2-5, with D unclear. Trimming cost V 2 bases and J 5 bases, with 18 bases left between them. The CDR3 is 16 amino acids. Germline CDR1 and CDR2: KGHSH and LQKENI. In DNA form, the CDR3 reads TGTGCCAGCTCACCAGCCGGGCCTAGTACCCCCGAGACCCAGTACTTC. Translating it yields CASSPAGPSTPETQYF.

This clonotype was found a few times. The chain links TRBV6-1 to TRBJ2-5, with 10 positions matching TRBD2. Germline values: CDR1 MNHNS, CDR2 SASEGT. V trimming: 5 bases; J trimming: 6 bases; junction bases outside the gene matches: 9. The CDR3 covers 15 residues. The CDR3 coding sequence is TGTGCCAGCAGTCAAACTTCTAGCGGGAGTCAGACCCAGTACTTC. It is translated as CASSQTSSGSQTQYF.

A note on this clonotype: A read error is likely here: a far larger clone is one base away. CDR3 DNA: TGTGCCAGCAGGGGTAGCGGCTACGAGCAGTTCTTC. Translated, it gives CASRGSGYEQFF. V is TRBV2 and J is TRBJ2-1; possible D gene TRBD2, 6 bases. From germline, CDR1 is SNHLY and CDR2 FYNNEI. The CDR3 has 12 residues. V gave up 6 bases and J gave up 10 bases, with 13 bases separating them.

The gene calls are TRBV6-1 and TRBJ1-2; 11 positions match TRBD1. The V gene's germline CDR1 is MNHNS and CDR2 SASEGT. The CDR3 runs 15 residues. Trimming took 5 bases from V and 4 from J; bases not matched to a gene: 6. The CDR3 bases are TGTGCCAGCAGTCGTTCCGGGACAGGGGGCTATGGCTACACCTTC. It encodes CASSRSGTGGYGYTF.

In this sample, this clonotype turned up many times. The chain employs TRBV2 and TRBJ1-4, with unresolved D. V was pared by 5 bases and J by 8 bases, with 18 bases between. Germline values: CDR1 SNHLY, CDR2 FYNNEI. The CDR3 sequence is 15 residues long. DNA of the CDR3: TGTGCCAGCAGTCGCGCCTTAGGGAACCGAGAAAAACTGTTTTTT. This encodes CASSRALGNREKLFF.

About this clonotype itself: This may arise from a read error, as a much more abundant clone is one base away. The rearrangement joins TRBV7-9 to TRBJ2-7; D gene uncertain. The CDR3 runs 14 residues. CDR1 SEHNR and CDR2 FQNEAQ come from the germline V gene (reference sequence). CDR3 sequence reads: CAGSLDSPTYEQYF. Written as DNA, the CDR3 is TGTGCCGGCAGCTTAGACTCCCCCACCTACGAGCAGTACTTC.

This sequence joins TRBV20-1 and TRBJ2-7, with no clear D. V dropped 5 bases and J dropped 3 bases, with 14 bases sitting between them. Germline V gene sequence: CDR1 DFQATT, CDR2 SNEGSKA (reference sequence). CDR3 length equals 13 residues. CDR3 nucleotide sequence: TGCAGTGCTCACCTGACTTTCCGCTACGAGCAGTACTTC. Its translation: CSAHLTFRYEQYF.

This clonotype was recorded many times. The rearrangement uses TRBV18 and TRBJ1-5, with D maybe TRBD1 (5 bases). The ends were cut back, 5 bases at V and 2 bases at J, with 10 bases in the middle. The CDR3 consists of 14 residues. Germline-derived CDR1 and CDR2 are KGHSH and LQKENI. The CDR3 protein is CASSARVGNQPQHF. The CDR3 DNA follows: TGTGCCAGCTCAGCCAGGGTGGGCAATCAGCCCCAGCATTTT.

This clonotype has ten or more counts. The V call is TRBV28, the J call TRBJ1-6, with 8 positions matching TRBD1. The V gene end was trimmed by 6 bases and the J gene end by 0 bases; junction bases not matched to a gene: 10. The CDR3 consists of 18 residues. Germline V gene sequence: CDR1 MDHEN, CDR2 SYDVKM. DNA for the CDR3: TGTGCCAGCAGCCTCGGACAGGGTCGAATCTCCTATAATTCACCCCTCCACTTT. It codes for CASSLGQGRISYNSPLHF.